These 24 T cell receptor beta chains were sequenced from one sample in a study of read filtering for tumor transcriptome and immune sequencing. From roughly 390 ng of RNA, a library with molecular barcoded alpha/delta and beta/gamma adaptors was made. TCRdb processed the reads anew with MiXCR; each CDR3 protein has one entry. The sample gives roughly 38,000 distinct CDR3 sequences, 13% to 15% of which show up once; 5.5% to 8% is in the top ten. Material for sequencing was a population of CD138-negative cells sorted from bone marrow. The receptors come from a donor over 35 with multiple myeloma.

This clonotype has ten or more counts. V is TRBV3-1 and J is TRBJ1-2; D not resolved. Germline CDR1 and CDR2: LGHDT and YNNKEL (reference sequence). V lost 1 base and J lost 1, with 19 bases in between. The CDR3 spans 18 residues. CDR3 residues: CASSQADRASDDNYGYTF. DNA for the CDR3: TGTGCCAGCAGCCAAGCGGACCGGGCCTCGGATGATAACTATGGCTACACCTTC.

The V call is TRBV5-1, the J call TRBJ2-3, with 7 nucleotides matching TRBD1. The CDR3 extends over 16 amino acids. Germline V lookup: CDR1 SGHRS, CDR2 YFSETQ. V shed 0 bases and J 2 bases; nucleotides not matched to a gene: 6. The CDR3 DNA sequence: TGCGCCAGCAGCTTGGGGGGACAGCCCTCCACAGATACGCAGTATTTT. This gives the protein CASSLGGQPSTDTQYF.

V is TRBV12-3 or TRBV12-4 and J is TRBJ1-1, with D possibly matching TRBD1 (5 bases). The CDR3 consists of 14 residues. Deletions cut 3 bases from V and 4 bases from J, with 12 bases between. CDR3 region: CASSLVGGVTEAFF. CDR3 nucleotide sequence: TGTGCCAGCAGTTTGGTTGGAGGGGTCACTGAAGCTTTCTTT.

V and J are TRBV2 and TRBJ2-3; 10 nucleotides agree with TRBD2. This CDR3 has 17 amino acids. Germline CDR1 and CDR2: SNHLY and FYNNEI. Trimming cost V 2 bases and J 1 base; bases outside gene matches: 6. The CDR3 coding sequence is TGTGCCAGCAGTGAACCACTAGGACTAGCGGGCACAGATACGCAGTATTTT. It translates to CASSEPLGLAGTDTQYF.

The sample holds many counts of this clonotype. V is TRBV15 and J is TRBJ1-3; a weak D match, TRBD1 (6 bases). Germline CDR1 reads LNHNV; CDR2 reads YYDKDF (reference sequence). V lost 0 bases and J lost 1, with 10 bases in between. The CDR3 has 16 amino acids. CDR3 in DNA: TGTGCCACCAGCAGAGATTTTACAGGGTCTGGAAACACCATATATTTT. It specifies CATSRDFTGSGNTIYF.

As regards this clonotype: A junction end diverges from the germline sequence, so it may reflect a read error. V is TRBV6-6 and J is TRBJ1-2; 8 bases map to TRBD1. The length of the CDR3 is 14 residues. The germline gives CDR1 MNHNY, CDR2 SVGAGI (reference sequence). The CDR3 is CASSFRGRDHGNTF. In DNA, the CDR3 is TGTGCCAGCAGTTTCAGGGGGCGCGATCATGGCAACACCTTC.

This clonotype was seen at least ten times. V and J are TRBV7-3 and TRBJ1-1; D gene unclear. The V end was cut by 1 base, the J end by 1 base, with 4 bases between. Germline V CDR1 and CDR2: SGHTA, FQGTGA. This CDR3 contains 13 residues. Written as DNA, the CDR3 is TGTGCCAGCAGCTTAAGAGAGAACACTGAAGCTTTCTTT. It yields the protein CASSLRENTEAFF. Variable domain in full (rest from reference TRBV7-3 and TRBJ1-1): GAGVSQTPSNKVTEKGKYVELRCDPISGHTALYWYRQSLGQGPEFLIYFQGTGAADDSGLPNDRFFAVRPEGSVSTLKIQRTERGDSAVYLCASSLRENTEAFFGQGTRLTVV.

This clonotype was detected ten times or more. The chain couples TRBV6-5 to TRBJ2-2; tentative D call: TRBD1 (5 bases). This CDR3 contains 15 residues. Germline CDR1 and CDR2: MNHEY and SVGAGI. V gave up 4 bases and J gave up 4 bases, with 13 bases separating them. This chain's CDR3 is CASSLAGPFTGELFF. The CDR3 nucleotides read TGTGCCAGCAGTTTGGCAGGGCCTTTCACCGGGGAGCTGTTTTTT.

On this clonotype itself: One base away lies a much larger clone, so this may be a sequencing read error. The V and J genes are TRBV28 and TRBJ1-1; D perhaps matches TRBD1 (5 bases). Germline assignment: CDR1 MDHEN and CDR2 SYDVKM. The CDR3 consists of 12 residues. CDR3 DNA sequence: TGTGCCTGCAGTGGGGGTGGGGCTGAAGCTTTCTTT. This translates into CACSGGGAEAFF.

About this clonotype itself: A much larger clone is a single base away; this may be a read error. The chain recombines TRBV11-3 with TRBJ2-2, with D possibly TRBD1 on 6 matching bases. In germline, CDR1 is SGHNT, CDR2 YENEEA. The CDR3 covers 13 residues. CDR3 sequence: CAGSFTGFGELFF. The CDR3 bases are TGTGCCGGCAGCTTCACAGGGTTCGGGGAGCTGTTTTTT.

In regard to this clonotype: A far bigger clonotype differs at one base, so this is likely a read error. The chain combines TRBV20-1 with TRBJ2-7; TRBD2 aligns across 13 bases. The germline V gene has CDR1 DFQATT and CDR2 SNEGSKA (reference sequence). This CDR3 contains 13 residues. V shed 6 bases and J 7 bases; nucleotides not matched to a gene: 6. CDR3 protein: CSARTSGGNEQYF. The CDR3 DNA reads TGCAGTGCGAGGACTAGCGGGGGCAATGAGCAGTACTTC.

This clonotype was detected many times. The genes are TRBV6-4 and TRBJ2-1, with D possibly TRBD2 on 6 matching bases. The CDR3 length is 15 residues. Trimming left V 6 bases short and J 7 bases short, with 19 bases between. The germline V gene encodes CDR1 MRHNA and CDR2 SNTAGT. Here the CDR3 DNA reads TGTGCCAGCAGCCCTGAATCCGGGACTCTAAATGAGCAGTTCTTC. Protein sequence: CASSPESGTLNEQFF.

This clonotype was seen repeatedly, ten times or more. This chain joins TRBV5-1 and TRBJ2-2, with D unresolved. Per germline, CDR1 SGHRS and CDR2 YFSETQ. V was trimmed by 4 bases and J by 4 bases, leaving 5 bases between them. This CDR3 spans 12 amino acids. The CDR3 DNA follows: TGCGCCAGCAGCCCCTTCACCGGGGAGCTGTTTTTT. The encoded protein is CASSPFTGELFF.

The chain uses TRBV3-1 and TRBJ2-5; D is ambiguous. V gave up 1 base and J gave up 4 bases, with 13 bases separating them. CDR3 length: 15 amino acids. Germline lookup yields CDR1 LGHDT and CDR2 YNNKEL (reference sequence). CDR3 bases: TGTGCCAGCAGCCAAGGCACCGCGCTGGGAGAGACCCAGTACTTC. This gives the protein CASSQGTALGETQYF.

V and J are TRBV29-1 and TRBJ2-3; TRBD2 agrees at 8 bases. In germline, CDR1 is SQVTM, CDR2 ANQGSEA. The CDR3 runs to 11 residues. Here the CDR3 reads CGGRLGDTQYF. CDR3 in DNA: TGCGGCGGGAGGTTAGGGGATACGCAGTATTTT.

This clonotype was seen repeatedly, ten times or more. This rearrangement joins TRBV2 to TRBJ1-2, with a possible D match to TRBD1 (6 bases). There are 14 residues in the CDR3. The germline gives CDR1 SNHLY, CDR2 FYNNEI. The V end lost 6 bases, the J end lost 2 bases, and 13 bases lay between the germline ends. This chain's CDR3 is CASRDEGTNYGYTF. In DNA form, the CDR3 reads TGTGCCAGCAGAGATGAAGGGACAAACTATGGCTACACCTTC.

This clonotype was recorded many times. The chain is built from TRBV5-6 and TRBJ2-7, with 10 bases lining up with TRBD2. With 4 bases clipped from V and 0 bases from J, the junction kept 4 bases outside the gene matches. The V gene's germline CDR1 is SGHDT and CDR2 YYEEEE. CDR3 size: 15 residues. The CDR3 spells CASSPGLATSYEQYF. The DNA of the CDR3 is TGTGCCAGCAGCCCGGGACTAGCGACCTCCTACGAGCAGTACTTC.

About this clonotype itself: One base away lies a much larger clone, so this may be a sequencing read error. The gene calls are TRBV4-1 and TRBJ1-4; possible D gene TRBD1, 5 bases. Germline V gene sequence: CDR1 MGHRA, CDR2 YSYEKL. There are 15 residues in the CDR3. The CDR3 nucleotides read TGCGCCAGCAGCCAAGATCCCCAGGGAGATGAAGAACTGTTTTTT. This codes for CASSQDPQGDEELFF.

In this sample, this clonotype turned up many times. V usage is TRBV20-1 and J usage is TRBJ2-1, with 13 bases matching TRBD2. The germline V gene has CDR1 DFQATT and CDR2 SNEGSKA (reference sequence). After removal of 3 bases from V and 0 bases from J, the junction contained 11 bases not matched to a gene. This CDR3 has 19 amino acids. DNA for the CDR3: TGCAGTGCTAGCCCCGGACTAGCGGGGGCCGTCCTCTCCTACAATGAGCAGTTCTTC. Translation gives CSASPGLAGAVLSYNEQFF.

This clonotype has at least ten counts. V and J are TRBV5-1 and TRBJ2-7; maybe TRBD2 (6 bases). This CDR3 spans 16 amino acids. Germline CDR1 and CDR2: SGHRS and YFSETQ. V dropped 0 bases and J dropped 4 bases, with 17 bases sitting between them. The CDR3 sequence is CASSLGGAQREYEQYF. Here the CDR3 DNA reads TGCGCCAGCAGCTTGGGCGGGGCGCAGAGGGAATACGAGCAGTACTTC.

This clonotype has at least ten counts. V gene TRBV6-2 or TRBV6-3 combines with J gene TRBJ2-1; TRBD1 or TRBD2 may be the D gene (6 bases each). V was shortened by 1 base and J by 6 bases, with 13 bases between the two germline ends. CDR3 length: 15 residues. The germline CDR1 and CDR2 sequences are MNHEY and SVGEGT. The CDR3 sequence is CASSYFRKGGNEQFF. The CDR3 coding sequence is TGTGCCAGCAGTTACTTTCGTAAGGGGGGCAATGAGCAGTTCTTC.

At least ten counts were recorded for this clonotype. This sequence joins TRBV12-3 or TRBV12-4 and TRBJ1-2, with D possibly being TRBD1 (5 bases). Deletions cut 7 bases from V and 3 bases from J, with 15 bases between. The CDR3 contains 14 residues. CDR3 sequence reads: CASNYGGDHYGYTF. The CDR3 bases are TGTGCCAGCAACTACGGAGGGGATCACTATGGCTACACCTTC.

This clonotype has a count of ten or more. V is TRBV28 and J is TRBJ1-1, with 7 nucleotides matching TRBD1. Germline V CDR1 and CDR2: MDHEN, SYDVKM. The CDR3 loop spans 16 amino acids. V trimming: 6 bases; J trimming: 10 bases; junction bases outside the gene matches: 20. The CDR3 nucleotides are TGTGCCAGCAGCCAAGACAGGGTCGGGGTAGGAAAGGGAGCTTTCTTT. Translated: CASSQDRVGVGKGAFF.

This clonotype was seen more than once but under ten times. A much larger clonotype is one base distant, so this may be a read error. The CDR3 DNA sequence: TGCAGCTCGGCACTTAAAGAGACCCAGTACTTC. Encoded protein: CSSALKETQYF. This rearrangement joins TRBV29-1 to TRBJ2-5; D remains unclear. V lost 8 bases, J lost 3 bases, and 10 bases lay in between. There are 11 residues in the CDR3. The germline gives CDR1 SQVTM, CDR2 ANQGSEA.